This T cell receptor (beta chain) was documented in a study of cytomegalovirus exposure and HLA in healthy donors. This clone turned up a few times. As yet, its antigen is unknown. V lost 9 bases, J lost 0 bases, and 11 bases lay in between. This CDR3 is 14 amino acids long. The germline gives CDR1 LNHNV, CDR2 YYDKDF (reference sequence). Study-wide results and limits: Reportedly, fewer N-insertions than the 666-donor mean appeared in an Asian-associated ancestry cluster in a later analysis.

The PCR was carried out with 60 Vbeta primers and 13 Jbeta primers. Repertoires were generated with immunoSEQ multiplex PCR, while TCRdb's copy carries only in-frame clones and drops some. This sample has some 130,000 clones, with roughly 9.6% found just once. The chain recombines TRBV15 with TRBJ1-4; D remains unclear. The clonotype originates from a woman aged 40-49 years in good health and CMV-seropositive. Sequences were obtained from PBMCs. CDR3 in amino acids: CATGYRATNEKLFF. The DNA for the CDR3 is TGTGCCACTGGTTACAGAGCAACTAATGAAAAACTGTTTTTT.